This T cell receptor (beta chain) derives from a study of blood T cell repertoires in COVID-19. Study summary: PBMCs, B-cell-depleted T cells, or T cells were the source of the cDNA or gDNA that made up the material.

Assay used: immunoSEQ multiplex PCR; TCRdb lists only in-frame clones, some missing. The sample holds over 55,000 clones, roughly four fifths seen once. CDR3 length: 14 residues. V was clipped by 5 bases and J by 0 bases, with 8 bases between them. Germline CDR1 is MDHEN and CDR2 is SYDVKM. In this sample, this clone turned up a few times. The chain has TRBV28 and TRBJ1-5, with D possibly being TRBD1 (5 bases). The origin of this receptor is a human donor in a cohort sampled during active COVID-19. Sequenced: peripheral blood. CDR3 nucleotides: TGTGCCAGCAGTGGTGGACATAGCAATCAGCCCCAGCATTTT. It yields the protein CASSGGHSNQPQHF.